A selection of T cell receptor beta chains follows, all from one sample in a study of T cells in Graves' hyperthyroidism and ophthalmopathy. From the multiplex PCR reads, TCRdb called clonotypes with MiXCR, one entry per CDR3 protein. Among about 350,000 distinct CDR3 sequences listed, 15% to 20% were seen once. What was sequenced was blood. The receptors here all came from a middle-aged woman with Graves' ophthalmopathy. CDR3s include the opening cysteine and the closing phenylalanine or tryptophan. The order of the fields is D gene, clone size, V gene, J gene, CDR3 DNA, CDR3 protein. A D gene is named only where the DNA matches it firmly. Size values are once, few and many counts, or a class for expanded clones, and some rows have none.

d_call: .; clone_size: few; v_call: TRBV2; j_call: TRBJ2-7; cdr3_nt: TGTGCCAGCAGTGAGCAGGAGTCTTCCTACGAGCAGTACTTC; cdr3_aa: CASSEQESSYEQYF
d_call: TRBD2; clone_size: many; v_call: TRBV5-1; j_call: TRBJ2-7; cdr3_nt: TGCGCCAGCAGCTCTAGCGGGGACCCCTACGAGCAGTACTTC; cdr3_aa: CASSSSGDPYEQYF
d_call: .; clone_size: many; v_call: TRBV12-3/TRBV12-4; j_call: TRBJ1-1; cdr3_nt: TGTGCCAGCAGTTTCAGGGTAAAGAACACTGAAGCTTTCTTT; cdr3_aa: CASSFRVKNTEAFF
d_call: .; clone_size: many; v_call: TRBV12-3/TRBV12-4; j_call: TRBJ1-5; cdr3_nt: TGTGCCAGCAGTTTACGTATAGGGAGCAATCAGCCCCAGCATTTT; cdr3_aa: CASSLRIGSNQPQHF
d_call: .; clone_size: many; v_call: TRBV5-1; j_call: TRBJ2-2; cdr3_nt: TGCGCCAGCAGCTCCTACGGAGGCCGTGGCACCGGGGAGCTGTTTTTT; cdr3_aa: CASSSYGGRGTGELFF
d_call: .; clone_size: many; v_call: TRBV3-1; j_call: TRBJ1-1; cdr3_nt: TGTGCCAGCAGTATGGTAGACACTGAAGCTTTCTTT; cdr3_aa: CASSMVDTEAFF
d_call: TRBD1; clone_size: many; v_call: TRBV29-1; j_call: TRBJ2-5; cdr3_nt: TGCAGTGCTAGACAGGGGATATGGGAGACCCAGTACTTC; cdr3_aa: CSARQGIWETQYF
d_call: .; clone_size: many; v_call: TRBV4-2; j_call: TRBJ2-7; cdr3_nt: TGTGCCAGCAGCCAAGACGAGGAATACCTCTACGAGCAGTACTTC; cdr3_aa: CASSQDEEYLYEQYF
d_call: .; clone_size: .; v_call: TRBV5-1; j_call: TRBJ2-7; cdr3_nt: TGCGCCAGCAGCTTGGATAGAGGTCGTGGAGAGCAGTACTTC; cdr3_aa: CASSLDRGRGEQYF
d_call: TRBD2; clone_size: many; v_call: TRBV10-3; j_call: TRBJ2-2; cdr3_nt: TGTGCCATCGAAGGAGCGGGAGGGCTGTCCGGGGAGCTGTTTTTT; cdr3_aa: CAIEGAGGLSGELFF
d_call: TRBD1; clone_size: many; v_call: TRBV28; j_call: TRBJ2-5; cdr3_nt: TGTGCCAGCAGTCCCCGGACGACAGGGGCCGAGACCCAGTACTTC; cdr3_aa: CASSPRTTGAETQYF
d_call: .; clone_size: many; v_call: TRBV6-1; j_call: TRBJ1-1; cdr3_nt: TGTGCCAGCAGTGTAACTACATCGGTACGGGCTTTCTTT; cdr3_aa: CASSVTTSVRAFF
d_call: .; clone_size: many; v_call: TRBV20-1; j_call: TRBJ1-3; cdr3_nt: TGCAGTGCTAGAGTGAGGGGAAACACCATATATTTT; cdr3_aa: CSARVRGNTIYF
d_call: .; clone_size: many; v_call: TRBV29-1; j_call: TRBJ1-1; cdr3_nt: TGCAGCGTCGAAGGGGTTCAGCGACAGAGTGAAGCTTTCTTT; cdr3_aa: CSVEGVQRQSEAFF
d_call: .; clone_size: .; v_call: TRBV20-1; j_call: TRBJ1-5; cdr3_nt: TGCAGTGCTAGAGATGGCGGCCCCGGACCTCATCAGCCCCAGCATTTT; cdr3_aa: CSARDGGPGPHQPQHF
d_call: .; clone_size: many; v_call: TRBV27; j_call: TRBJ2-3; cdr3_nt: TGTGCCAGCAGTACCCCTACGAGACCAGATACGCAGTATTTT; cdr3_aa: CASSTPTRPDTQYF
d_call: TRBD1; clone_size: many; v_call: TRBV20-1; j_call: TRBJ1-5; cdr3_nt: TGCAGTGCTAGAGATAGTAAGGGAGGGGGCAACGGTAGCAATCAGCCCCAGCATTTT; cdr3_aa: CSARDSKGGGNGSNQPQHF
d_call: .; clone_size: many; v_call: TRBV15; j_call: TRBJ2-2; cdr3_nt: TGTGCCACCAGCAGAGGGGGGACCGGGGAGCTGTTTTTT; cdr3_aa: CATSRGGTGELFF
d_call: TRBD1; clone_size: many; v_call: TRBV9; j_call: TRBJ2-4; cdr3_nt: TGTGCCAGCAGCGAGGGGACAGGCCTAGCCAAAAACATTCAGTACTTC; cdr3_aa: CASSEGTGLAKNIQYF
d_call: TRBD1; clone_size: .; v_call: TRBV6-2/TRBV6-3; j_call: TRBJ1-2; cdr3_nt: TGTGCCAGTGTTTCGGGACAGGCTAACTATGGCTACACCTTC; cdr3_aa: CASVSGQANYGYTF
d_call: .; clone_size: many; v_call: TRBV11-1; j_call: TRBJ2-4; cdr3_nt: TGTGCCAGCAGCCGAGGACGGACCTTAGCCAAAAACATTCAGTACTTC; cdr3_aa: CASSRGRTLAKNIQYF
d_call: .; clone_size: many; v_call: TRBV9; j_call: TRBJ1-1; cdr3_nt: TGTGCCAGCAGCGTAGGGGGGACCACTGAAGCTTTCTTT; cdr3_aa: CASSVGGTTEAFF
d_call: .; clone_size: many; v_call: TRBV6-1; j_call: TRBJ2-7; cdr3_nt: TGTGCCAGCATGGTTTTGGAGGGCCCTTTCTCCTACGAGCAGTACTTC; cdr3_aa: CASMVLEGPFSYEQYF
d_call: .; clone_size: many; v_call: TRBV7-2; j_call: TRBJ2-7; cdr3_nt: TGTGCCAGCAGCTTACCCGCGACCTCCTACGAGCAGTACTTC; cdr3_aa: CASSLPATSYEQYF
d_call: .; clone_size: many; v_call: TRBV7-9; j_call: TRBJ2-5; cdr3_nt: TGTGCCAGCAGCTTAGCGGGGGAGAGGCGCGAGACCCAGTACTTC; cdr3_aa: CASSLAGERRETQYF
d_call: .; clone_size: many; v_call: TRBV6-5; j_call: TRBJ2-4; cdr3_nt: TGTGCCAGCAGTCGGGGAGGGGAGGGGGTGAAAAACATTCAGTACTTC; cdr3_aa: CASSRGGEGVKNIQYF
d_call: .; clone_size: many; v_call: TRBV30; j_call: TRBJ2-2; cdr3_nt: TGTGCCTGGAGTGTAGAGGTTACCGGGGAGCTGTTTTTT; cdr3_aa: CAWSVEVTGELFF
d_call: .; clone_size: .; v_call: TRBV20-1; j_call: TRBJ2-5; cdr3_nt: TGCAGCGCTAGCCGGCGGGAAGAGACCCAGTACTTC; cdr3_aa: CSASRREETQYF
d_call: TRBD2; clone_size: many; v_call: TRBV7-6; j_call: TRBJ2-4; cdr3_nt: TGTGCCAGCAGCTTATTAGCGGGAGGGCCAGAGGACATTCAGTACTTC; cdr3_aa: CASSLLAGGPEDIQYF
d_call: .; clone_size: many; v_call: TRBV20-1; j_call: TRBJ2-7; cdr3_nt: TGCAGTGCTAGAGATGAAGAGAGCTTCTACGAGCAGTACTTC; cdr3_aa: CSARDEESFYEQYF
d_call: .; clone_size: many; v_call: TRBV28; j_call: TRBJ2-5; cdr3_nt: TGTGCCAGCAGTTTAAGGCAGGGTGAACACGAGACCCAGTACTTC; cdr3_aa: CASSLRQGEHETQYF
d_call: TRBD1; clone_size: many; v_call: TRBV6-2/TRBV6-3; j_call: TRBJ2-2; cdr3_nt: TGTGCCAGCGCCACAGGGGTCTCCGGGGAGCTGTTTTTT; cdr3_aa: CASATGVSGELFF
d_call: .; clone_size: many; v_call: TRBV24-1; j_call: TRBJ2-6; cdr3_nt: TGTGCCACCAGTGCCTTAGGGGGCTCTGGGGCCAACGTCCTGACTTTC; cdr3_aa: CATSALGGSGANVLTF
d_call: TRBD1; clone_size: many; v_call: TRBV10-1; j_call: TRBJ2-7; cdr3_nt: TGCGCCAGCAGTGAAGGGACAGAAAAGCAGTACTTC; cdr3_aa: CASSEGTEKQYF
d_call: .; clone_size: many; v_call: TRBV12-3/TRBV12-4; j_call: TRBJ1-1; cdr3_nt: TGTGCCAGCAGTTTAAAGGGTAAGGGCACTGAAGCTTTCTTT; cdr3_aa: CASSLKGKGTEAFF
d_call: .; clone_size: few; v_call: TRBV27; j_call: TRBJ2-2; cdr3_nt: TGTGCCAGCAGCCACGCGGGGACGCACGGAACCGGGGGGCTGTTTTTT; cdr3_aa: CASSHAGTHGTGGLFF
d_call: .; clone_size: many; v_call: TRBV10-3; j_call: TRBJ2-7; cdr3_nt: TGTGCCATCAGCGAAAATGTAAGAAACGAGCAGTACTTC; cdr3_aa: CAISENVRNEQYF
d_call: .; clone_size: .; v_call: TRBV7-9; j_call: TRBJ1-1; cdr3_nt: TGTGCCAGCAGCCGGGTGATGAACTCTGAAGCTTTCTTT; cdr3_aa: CASSRVMNSEAFF
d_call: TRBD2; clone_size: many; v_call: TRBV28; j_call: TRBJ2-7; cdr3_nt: TGTGCCAGCAGTTTATTGGGGGGGACTAGCGGGCTCGACGAGCAGTACTTC; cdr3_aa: CASSLLGGTSGLDEQYF
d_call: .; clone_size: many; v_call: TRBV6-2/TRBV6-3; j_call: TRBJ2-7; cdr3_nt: TGTGCCAGCACCCATAGGGAGGGACATTACGAGCAGTACTTC; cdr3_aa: CASTHREGHYEQYF
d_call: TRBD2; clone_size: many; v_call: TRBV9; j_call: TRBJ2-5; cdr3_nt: TGTGCCAGCAGCGTAGGGTTGGCGGGAGGAGGACAGACCCAGTACTTC; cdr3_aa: CASSVGLAGGGQTQYF
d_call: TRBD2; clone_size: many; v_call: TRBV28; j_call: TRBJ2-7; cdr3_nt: TGTGCCAGCAGTGTCCTTCAGGGTTTAGCGGGATACGAGCAGTACTTC; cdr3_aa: CASSVLQGLAGYEQYF
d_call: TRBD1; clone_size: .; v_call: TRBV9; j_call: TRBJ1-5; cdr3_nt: TGTGCCAGCAGCGAAAAGAGGGGACTTTTGGAGGGGGCTCGCGCCCGCTTATTGCCCCAGCATTTT; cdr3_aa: CASSEKRGLLEGARARLLPQHF
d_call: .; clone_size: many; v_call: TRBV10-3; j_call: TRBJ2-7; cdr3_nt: TGTGCCATCAGAGATCGACCGGGCTCCTACGAGCAGTACTTC; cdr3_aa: CAIRDRPGSYEQYF
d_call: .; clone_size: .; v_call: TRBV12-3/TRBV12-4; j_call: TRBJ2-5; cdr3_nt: TGTGCCAGCACCCATAGTGGAGTTCGCATTAAAGAGACCCAGTACTTC; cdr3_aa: CASTHSGVRIKETQYF
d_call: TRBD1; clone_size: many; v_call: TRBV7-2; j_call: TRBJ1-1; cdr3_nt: TGTGCCAGCGGAATACAGGGGGGTATCGCTGAAGCTTTCTTT; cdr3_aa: CASGIQGGIAEAFF
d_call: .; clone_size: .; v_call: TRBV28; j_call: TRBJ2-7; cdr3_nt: TGTGCCAGCAGGGTTAGGTACGAGCAGTACTTC; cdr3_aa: CASRVRYEQYF
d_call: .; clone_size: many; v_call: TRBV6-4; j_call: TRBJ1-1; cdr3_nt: TGTGCCAGCAGAACGACGCCTCTGGACACTGAAGCTTTCTTT; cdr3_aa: CASRTTPLDTEAFF
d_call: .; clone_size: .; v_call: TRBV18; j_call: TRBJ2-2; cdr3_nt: TGTGCCAGCTCCCCCCCTAGCAGCTACACCGGGGAGCTGTTTTTT; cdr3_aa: CASSPPSSYTGELFF
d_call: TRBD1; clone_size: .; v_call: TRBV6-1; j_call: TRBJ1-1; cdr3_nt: TGTGCCACTTCGACAGGGGCGAACACTGAAGCTTTCTTT; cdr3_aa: CATSTGANTEAFF
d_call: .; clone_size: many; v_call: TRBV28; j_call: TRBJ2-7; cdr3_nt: TGTGCCAGCAGGAAACTAGGGTCGTACGAGCAGTACTTC; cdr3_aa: CASRKLGSYEQYF
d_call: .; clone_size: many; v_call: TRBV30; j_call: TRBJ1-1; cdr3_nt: TGTGCCTGGAGCCCCGGGACCCTGAACACTGAAGCTTTCTTT; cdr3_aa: CAWSPGTLNTEAFF
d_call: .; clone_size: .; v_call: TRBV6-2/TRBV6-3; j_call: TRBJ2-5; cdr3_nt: TGTGCCAGCAGCCGGAGGGCCAAGACAGGGCGGTCAGAGACCCAGTACTTC; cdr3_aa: CASSRRAKTGRSETQYF
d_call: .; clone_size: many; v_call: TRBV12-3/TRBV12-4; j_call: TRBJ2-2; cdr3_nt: TGTGCCAGCAGTCCTGGAACAGGGACCGGGGAGCTGTTTTTT; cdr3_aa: CASSPGTGTGELFF
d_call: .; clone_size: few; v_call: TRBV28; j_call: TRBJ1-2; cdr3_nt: TGTGCCAGCAGTTTAAGGACTAGATCGGATGGCTACACCTTC; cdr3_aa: CASSLRTRSDGYTF